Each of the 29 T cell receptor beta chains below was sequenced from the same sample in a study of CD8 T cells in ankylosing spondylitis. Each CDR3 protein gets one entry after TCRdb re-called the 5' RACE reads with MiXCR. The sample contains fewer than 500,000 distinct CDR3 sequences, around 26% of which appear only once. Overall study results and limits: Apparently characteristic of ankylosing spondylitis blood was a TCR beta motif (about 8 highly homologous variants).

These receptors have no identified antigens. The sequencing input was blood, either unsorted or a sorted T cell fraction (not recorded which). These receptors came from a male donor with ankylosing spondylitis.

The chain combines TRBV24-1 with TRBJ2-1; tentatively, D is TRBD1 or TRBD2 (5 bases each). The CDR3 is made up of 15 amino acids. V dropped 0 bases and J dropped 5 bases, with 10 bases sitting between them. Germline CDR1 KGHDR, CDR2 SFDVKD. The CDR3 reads CATSDLRDLHNEQFF. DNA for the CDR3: TGTGCCACCAGTGATTTGCGGGACCTCCACAATGAGCAGTTCTTC.

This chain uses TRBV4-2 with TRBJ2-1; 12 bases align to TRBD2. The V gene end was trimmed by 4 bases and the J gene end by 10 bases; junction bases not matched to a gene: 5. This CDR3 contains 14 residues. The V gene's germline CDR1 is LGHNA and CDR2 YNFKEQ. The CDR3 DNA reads TGTGCCAGCAGCCTAGGACTAGCGGGACCGGAGCAGTTCTTC. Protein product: CASSLGLAGPEQFF.

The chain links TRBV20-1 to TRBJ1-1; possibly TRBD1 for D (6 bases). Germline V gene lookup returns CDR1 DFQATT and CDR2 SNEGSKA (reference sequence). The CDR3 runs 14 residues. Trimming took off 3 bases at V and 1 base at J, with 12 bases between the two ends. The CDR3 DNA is TGCAGTGCTAGGAATAGACAGGAGAACACTGAAGCTTTCTTT. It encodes CSARNRQENTEAFF.

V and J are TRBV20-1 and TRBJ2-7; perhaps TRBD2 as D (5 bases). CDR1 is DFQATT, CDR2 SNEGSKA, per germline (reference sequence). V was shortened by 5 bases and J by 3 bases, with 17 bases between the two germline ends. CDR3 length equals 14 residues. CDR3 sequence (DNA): TGCAGTGCTCCCGATCTCCGGGGAAACTACGAGCAGTACTTC. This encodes CSAPDLRGNYEQYF.

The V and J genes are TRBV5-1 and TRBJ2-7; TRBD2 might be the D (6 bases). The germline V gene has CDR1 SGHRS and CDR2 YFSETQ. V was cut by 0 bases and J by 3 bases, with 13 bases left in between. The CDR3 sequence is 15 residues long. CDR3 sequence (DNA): TGCGCCAGCAGCTTGGGGAGGGGCCCAAGCTACGAGCAGTACTTC. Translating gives CASSLGRGPSYEQYF.

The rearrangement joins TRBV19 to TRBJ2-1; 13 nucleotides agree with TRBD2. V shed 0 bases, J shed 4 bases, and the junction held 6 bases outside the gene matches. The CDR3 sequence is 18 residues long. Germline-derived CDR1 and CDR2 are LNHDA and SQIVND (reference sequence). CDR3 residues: CASSIDRGTSGEYNEQFF. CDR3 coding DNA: TGTGCCAGTAGTATAGATCGCGGGACTAGCGGGGAATACAATGAGCAGTTCTTC.

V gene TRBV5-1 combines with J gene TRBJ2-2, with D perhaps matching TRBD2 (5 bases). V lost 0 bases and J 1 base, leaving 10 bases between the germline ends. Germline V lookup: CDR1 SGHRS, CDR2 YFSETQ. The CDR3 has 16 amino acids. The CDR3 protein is CASSLDPGGNTGELFF. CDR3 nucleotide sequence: TGCGCCAGCAGCTTGGACCCAGGAGGGAACACCGGGGAGCTGTTTTTT. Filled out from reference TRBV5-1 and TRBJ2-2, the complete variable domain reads KAGVTQTPRYLIKTRGQQVTLSCSPISGHRSVSWYQQTPGQGLQFLFEYFSETQRNKGNFPGRFSGRQFSNSRSEMNVSTLELGDSALYLCASSLDPGGNTGELFFGEGSRLTVL.

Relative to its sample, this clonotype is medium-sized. The CDR3 region has the DNA TGCGCCAGCGCGGCGGGCCAGGCGTGGACCGGGGAGCTGTTTTTT. The encoded protein is CASAAGQAWTGELFF. The chain has TRBV10-2 and TRBJ2-2; D perhaps matches TRBD2 (5 bases). Germline CDR1 and CDR2: WSHSY and SAAADI. The CDR3 totals 15 residues. The V end was cut by 8 bases, the J end by 5 bases, with 18 bases between.

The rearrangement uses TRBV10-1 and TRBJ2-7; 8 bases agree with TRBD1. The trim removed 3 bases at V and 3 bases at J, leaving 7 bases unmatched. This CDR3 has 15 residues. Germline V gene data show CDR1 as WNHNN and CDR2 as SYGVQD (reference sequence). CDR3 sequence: CASSDGTGGSYEQYF. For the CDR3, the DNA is TGCGCCAGCAGTGACGGGACAGGAGGGAGCTACGAGCAGTACTTC.

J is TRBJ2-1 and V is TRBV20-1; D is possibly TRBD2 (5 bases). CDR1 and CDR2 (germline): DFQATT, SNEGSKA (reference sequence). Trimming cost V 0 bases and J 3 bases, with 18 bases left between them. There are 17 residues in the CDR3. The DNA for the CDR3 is TGCAGTGCTAGAGATGCTTCTAGGCAGGACTTCTACAATGAGCAGTTCTTC. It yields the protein CSARDASRQDFYNEQFF.

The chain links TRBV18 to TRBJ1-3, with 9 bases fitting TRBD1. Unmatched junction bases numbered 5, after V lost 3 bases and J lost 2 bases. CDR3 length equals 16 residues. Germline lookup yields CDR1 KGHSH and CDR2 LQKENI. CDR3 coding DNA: TGTGCCAGCTCACCGACGGGACAGGGAACTGGAAACACCATATATTTT. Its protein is CASSPTGQGTGNTIYF.

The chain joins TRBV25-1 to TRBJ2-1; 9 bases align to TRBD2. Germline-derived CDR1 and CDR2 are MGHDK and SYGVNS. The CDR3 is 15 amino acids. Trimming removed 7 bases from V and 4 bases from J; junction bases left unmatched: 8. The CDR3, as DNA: TGTGCCAGCACCCCGAGGACTAGCGCTTACAATGAGCAGTTCTTC. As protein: CASTPRTSAYNEQFF.

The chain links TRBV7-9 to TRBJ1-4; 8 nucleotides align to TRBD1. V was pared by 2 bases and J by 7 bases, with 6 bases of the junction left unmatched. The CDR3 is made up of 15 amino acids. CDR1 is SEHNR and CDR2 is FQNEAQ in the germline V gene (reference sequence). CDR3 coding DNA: TGTGCCAGCAGCTTACCGCCAGGGACAGGTGAAAAACTGTTTTTT. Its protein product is CASSLPPGTGEKLFF.

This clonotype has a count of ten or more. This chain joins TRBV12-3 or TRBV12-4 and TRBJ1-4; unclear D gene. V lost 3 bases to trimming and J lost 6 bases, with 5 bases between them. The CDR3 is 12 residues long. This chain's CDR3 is CASSFNYEKLFF. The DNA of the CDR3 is TGTGCCAGCAGTTTTAATTATGAAAAACTGTTTTTT.

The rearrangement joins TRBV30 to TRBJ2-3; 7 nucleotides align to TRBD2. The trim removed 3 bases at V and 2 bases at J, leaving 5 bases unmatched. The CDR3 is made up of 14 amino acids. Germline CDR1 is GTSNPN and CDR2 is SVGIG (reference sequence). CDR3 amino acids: CAWRLAVITDTQYF. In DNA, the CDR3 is TGTGCCTGGAGGCTAGCGGTGATCACAGATACGCAGTATTTT.

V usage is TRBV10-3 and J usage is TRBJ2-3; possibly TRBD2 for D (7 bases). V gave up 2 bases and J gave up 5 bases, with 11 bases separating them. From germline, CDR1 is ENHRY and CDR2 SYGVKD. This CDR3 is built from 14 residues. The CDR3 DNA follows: TGTGCCATCAGTGAGCCAGGGGAGGGAGATACGCAGTATTTT. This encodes CAISEPGEGDTQYF.

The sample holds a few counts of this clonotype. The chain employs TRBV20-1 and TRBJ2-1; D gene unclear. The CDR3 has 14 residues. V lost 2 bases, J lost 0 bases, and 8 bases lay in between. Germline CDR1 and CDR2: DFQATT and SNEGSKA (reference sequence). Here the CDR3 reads CSARMASSYNEQFF. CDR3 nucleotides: TGCAGTGCTAGAATGGCTAGCTCCTACAATGAGCAGTTCTTC.

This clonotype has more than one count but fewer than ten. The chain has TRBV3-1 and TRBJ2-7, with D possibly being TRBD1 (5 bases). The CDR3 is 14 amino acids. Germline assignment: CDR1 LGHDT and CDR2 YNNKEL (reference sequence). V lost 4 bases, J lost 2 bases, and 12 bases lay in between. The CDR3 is CASSRALGAYEQYF. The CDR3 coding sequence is TGTGCCAGCAGCCGGGCCCTAGGGGCCTACGAGCAGTACTTC.

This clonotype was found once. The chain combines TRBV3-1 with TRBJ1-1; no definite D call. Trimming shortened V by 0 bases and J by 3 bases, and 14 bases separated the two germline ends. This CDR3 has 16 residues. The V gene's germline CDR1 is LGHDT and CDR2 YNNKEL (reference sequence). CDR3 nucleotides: TGTGCCAGCAGCCAAGAGGCCAGGTTAGGGCACACTGAAGCTTTCTTT. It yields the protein CASSQEARLGHTEAFF.

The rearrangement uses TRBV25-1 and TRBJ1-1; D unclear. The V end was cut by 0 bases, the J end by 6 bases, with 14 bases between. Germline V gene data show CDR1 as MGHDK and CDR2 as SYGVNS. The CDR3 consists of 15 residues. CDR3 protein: CASSEYSGLTAEAFF. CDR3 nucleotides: TGTGCCAGCAGTGAATATTCCGGACTTACCGCTGAAGCTTTCTTT.

In nucleotides, the CDR3 is TGCGCCAGCAGCCCGGGACAGATTCCGGGGAAAGAAAAACTGTTTTTT. Translation: CASSPGQIPGKEKLFF. The chain joins TRBV5-1 to TRBJ1-4; 7 positions match TRBD1. This CDR3 comprises 16 residues. The V and J ends lost 4 bases and 8 bases, in that order; junction bases with no gene match: 14. CDR1 and CDR2 from the germline V gene are SGHRS and YFSETQ.

CDR3 protein: CASSPQRDTEQFF. CDR3 in DNA: TGTGCCAGCAGCCCCCAGAGGGACACTGAGCAGTTCTTC. V gene TRBV12-3 or TRBV12-4 combines with J gene TRBJ2-1, with D possibly being TRBD1 (6 bases). The V and J ends lost 6 bases and 9 bases respectively, with 15 bases between them. The CDR3 extends over 13 amino acids.

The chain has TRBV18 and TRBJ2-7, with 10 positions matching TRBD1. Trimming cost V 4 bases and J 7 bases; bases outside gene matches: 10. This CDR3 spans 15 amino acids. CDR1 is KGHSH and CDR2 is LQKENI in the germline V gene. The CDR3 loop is CASSLGGQGYVEQYF. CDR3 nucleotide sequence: TGTGCCAGCTCACTAGGGGGACAGGGGTACGTGGAGCAGTACTTC.

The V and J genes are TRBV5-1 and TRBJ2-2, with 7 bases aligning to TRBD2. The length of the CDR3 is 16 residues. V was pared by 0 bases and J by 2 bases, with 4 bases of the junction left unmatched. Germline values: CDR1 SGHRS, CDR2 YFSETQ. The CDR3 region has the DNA TGCGCCAGCAGCTTGGAAAGGGGACTAAACACCGGGGAGCTGTTTTTT. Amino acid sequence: CASSLERGLNTGELFF.

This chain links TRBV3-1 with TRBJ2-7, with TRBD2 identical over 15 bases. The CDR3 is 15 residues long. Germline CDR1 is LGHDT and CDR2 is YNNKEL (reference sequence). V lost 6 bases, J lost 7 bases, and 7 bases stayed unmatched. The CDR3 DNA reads TGTGCCAGCAGAGCTGGACTAGCGGGAGGGTATGAGCAGTACTTC. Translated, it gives CASRAGLAGGYEQYF.

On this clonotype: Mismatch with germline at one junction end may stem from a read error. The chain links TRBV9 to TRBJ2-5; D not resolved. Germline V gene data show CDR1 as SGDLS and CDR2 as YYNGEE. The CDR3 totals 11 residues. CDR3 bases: TGTGCCAGCAGCGTAGGAGAGGCCCAGTACTTC. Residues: CASSVGEAQYF.

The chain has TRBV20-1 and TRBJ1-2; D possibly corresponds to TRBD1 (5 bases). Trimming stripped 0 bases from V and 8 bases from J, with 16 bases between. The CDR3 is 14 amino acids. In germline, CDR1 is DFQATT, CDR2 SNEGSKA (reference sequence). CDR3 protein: CSARDLRGAGGYTF. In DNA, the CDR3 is TGCAGTGCTAGAGACTTACGCGGGGCTGGCGGCTACACCTTC.

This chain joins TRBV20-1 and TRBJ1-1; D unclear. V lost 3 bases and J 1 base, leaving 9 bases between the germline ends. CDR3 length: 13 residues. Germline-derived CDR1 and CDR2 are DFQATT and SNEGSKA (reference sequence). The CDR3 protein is CSASGVQNTEAFF. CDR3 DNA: TGCAGTGCTAGTGGGGTCCAGAACACTGAAGCTTTCTTT.

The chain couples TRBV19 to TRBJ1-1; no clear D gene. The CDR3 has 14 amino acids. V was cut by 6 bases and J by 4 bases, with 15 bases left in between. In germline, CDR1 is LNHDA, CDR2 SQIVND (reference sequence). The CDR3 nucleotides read TGTGCCAGTAGAAACCGGGGTGCCGGCACTGAAGCTTTCTTT. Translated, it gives CASRNRGAGTEAFF.